Below are 7 T cell receptor beta chains sequenced from a single sample in a study of cytomegalovirus exposure and HLA in healthy donors. The PCR made use of 60 Vbeta and 13 Jbeta primers. This table comes from immunoSEQ multiplex PCR, and its TCRdb copy is limited to in-frame clones, with some not included. Of approximately 140,000 clones listed, around 76% are singletons. The sample comprised PBMCs. These receptors were collected from a woman aged 45-65 years in good health and CMV-seronegative.

The genes are TRBV2 and TRBJ2-3, with 10 bases fitting TRBD2. This CDR3 is built from 15 residues. Germline V gene sequence: CDR1 SNHLY, CDR2 FYNNEI. After removal of 5 bases from V and 3 bases from J, the junction contained 5 bases not matched to a gene. This chain's CDR3 is CASSLAGVRTDTQYF. The CDR3 DNA sequence: TGTGCCAGCAGTCTAGCGGGAGTGAGGACAGATACGCAGTATTTT.

This sequence joins TRBV4-1 and TRBJ2-7, with D unclear. CDR1 MGHRA and CDR2 YSYEKL come from the germline V gene. Trimming removed 0 bases from V and 7 bases from J, with 13 bases in between. CDR3 length: 14 amino acids. The CDR3 coding sequence is TGCGCCAGCAGCCAAGAGGGCCTTGGTCGGGAGCAGTACTTC. Protein: CASSQEGLGREQYF.

Concerning this clone: The CDR3 does not close with the conserved phenylalanine or tryptophan, likely indicating a read error. The gene calls are TRBV29-1 and TRBJ2-7; maybe TRBD2 (6 bases). Trimming stripped 6 bases from V and 4 bases from J, with 22 bases between. The germline V gene has CDR1 SQVTM and CDR2 ANQGSEA. The CDR3 runs to 15 residues. This CDR3 reads CSVMELALGLYEQYL. The CDR3 DNA reads as TGCAGCGTCATGGAGCTAGCGCTAGGGTTGTACGAGCAGTACCTC.

The chain carries TRBV6-4 and TRBJ2-1; D perhaps matches TRBD2 (6 bases). Trimming removed 4 bases at V and 2 bases at J, with 6 bases between. Per germline, CDR1 MRHNA and CDR2 SNTAGT. This CDR3 is 13 amino acids long. The CDR3 DNA reads as TGTGCCAGCAGTGGCGGGACCTACAATGAGCAGTTCTTC. Translated: CASSGGTYNEQFF.

This chain joins TRBV2 and TRBJ1-2, with D possibly TRBD1 on 5 matching bases. CDR3 size: 15 residues. V was shortened by 4 bases and J by 1 base, with 13 bases between the two germline ends. CDR1 is SNHLY, CDR2 FYNNEI, per germline. CDR3 bases: TGTGCCAGCAGTGCCGACATGGGGGGTAACTATGGCTACACCTTC. This gives the protein CASSADMGGNYGYTF.

CDR3 DNA: TGCGCCAGCAGCTTGGTAGGCCAGGGCTTATACAATGAGCAGTTCTTC. Translation: CASSLVGQGLYNEQFF. V is TRBV5-1 and J is TRBJ2-1, with D maybe TRBD1 (5 bases). Germline V gene data show CDR1 as SGHRS and CDR2 as YFSETQ. With 0 bases removed from V and 4 bases from J, the gap between germline ends came to 14 bases. The CDR3 loop spans 16 amino acids.

This clone has more than one count but fewer than ten. This chain uses TRBV5-1 with TRBJ2-1, with 15 bases identical to TRBD2. This CDR3 spans 18 amino acids. Germline values: CDR1 SGHRS, CDR2 YFSETQ. V gave up 4 bases and J gave up 1 base; unmatched junction bases: 6. The CDR3 sequence: CASSEGLAGGPSYNEQFF. In DNA form, the CDR3 reads TGCGCCAGCAGCGAGGGACTAGCGGGAGGACCGTCCTACAATGAGCAGTTCTTC.